A single sample is the source of the 6 T cell receptor beta chains below, sequenced in a study of T cell responses to AZD1222 COVID-19 vaccine. Clones were sequenced by immunoSEQ multiplex PCR, and TCRdb holds only the in-frame ones, with some missing. The table has around 170,000 clones, roughly 88% seen once. Sequences were derived from peripheral blood, sampled 28 days after the second AZD1222 dose. The receptor source for this set is an adult who received the AZD1222 COVID-19 vaccine.

The rearrangement joins TRBV21-1 to TRBJ1-2. TRBV21-1 constitutes a pseudogene. CDR3 size: 15 residues. The CDR3 here is CASSKGGTQNYGYTF. The CDR3 nucleotides read TGTGCCAGCAGCAAAGGAGGAACTCAAAACTATGGCTACACCTTC.

The chain combines TRBV30 with TRBJ1-5; 10 nucleotides match TRBD1. Trimming took 1 base from V and 6 from J; bases not matched to a gene: 12. The germline V gene encodes CDR1 GTSNPN and CDR2 SVGIG (reference sequence). This CDR3 comprises 17 residues. The CDR3 protein is CAWSGPRDRGRGQPQHF. CDR3 nucleotide sequence: TGTGCCTGGAGTGGACCCCGGGACAGGGGTCGAGGTCAGCCCCAGCATTTT. The full variable domain, with the rest looked up from reference TRBV30 and TRBJ1-5, is SQTIHQWPATLVQPVGSPLSLECTVEGTSNPNLYWYRQAAGRGLQLLFYSVGIGQISSEVPQNLSASRPQDRQFILSSKKLLLSDSGFYLCAWSGPRDRGRGQPQHFGDGTRLSIL.

V is TRBV19 and J is TRBJ2-2; D is perhaps TRBD1 (6 bases). Germline CDR1 and CDR2: LNHDA and SQIVND (reference sequence). The CDR3 length is 15 residues. Between the trimmed V and J ends, which lost 5 bases and 3 bases, there was a span of 13 bases. CDR3 bases: TGTGCCAGTAGTTTCGGACAGTCAGACACCGGGGAGCTGTTTTTT. Its protein product is CASSFGQSDTGELFF.

This chain connects TRBV4-1 to TRBJ2-5, with TRBD1 identical over 8 bases. From germline, CDR1 is MGHRA and CDR2 YSYEKL. This CDR3 is 15 amino acids long. V shed 4 bases, J shed 2 bases, and the junction held 6 bases outside the gene matches. The CDR3 here is CASSLRQGIQETQYF. Written as DNA, the CDR3 is TGCGCCAGCAGCCTTCGACAGGGGATTCAAGAGACCCAGTACTTC.

The CDR3 DNA is TGTGCCAGTAGTATCCGGGACGGAAAACTGTTTTTT. Its translation is CASSIRDGKLFF. The chain combines TRBV19 with TRBJ1-4; a possible D gene is TRBD1 (5 bases). CDR3 length: 12 residues. The germline V gene has CDR1 LNHDA and CDR2 SQIVND (reference sequence). V gave up 3 bases and J gave up 10 bases, with 9 bases separating them.

For the CDR3, the DNA is TGTGCCAGCAGTTTATCGACAGGAGCTAACTATGGCTACACCTTC. Amino acid sequence: CASSLSTGANYGYTF. The chain combines TRBV27 with TRBJ1-2, with a tentative D call TRBD1 (6 bases). This CDR3 has 15 amino acids. The germline V gene has CDR1 MNHEY and CDR2 SMNVEV (reference sequence). Trimming stripped 0 bases from V and 0 bases from J, with 8 bases between.